The clone carrying this T cell receptor beta chain was observed a few times. From the 5' RACE reads, TCRdb called clonotypes with MiXCR, one entry per CDR3 protein. The sample yields approximately 220,000 distinct CDR3 sequences, approximately 8.3% seen once. This sample is drawn from a study of identical twins. This CDR3 is built from 14 residues. Germline V gene lookup returns CDR1 SGHTA and CDR2 FQGNSA. V was cut by 1 base and J by 4 bases, with 10 bases left in between. These data are also associated with another study on yellow fever vaccine responses in identical twins.

This receptor was identified in a woman aged 18-29 years in good health. This chain joins TRBV7-2 and TRBJ1-1, with unresolved D. Material for sequencing was memory (CD45RO+) T cells sorted from blood. The CDR3 DNA reads TGTGCCAGCAGCTTAGAGTATGGCGGCACTGAAGCTTTCTTT. Its translation is CASSLEYGGTEAFF.